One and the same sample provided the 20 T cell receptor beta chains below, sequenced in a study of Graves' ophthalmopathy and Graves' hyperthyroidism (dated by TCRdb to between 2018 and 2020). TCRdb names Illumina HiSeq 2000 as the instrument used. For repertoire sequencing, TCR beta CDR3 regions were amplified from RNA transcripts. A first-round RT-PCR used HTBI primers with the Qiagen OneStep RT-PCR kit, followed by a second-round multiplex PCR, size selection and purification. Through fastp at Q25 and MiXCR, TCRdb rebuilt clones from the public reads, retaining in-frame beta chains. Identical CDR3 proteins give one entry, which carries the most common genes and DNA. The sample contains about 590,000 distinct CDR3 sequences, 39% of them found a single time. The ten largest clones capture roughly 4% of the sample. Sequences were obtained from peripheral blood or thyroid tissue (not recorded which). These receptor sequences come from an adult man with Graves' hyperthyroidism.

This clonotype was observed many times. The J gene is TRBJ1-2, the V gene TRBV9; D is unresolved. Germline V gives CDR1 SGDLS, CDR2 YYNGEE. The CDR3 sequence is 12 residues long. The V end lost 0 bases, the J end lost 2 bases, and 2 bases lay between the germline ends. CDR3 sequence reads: CASSVGNYGYTF. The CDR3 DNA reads TGTGCCAGCAGCGTAGGGAACTATGGCTACACCTTC. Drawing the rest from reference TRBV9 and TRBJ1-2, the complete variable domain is DSGVTQTPKHLITATGQRVTLRCSPRSGDLSVYWYQQSLDQGLQFLIQYYNGEERAKGNILERFSAQQFPDLHSELNLSSLELGDSALYFCASSVGNYGYTFGSGTRLTVV.

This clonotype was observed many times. CDR3 bases: TGTGCCAGCAGCTTAGTCTCCGGGAATCAGCCCCAGCATTTT. Its protein product is CASSLVSGNQPQHF. This sequence joins TRBV7-8 and TRBJ1-5; D gene ambiguous. The length of the CDR3 is 14 residues. Trimming took 1 base from V and 4 from J, leaving 8 bases between them. Germline values: CDR1 SGHVS, CDR2 FQNEAQ.

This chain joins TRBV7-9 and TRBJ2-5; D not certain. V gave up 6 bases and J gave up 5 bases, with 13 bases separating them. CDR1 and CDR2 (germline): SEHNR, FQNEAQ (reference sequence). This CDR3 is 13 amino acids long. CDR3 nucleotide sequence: TGTGCCAGCAGTCGTGCATTAGGGGAGACCCAGTACTTC. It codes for CASSRALGETQYF. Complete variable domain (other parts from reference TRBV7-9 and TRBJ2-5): DTGVSQNPRHKITKRGQNVTFRCDPISEHNRLYWYRQTLGQGPEFLTYFQNEAQLEKSRLLSDRFSAERPKGSFSTLEIQRTEQGDSAMYLCASSRALGETQYFGPGTRLLVL.

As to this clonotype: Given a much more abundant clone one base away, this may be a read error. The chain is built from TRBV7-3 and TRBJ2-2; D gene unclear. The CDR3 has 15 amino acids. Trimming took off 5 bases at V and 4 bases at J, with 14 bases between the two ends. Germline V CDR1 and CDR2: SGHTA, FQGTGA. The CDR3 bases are TGTGCCAGCAGCCCGGGTAGAATAGGCACCGGGGAGCTGTTTTTT. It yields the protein CASSPGRIGTGELFF.

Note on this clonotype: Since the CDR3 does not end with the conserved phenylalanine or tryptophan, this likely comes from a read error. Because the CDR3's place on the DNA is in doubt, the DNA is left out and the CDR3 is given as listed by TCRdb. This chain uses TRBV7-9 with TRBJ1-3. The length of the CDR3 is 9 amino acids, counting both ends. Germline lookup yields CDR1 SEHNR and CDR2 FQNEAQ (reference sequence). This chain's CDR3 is CASRAGGGV.

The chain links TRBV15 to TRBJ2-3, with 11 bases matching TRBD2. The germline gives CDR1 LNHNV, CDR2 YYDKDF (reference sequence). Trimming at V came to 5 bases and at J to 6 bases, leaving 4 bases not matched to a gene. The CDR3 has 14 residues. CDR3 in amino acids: CATSLAGGQDTQYF. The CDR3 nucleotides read TGTGCCACCAGCCTAGCGGGGGGCCAGGATACGCAGTATTTT.

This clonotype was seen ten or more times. CDR3 in DNA: TGCAGTGCTATACAGGGCTACACCGGGGAGCTGTTTTTT. Translating gives CSAIQGYTGELFF. The V and J genes are TRBV20-1 and TRBJ2-2; D possibly corresponds to TRBD1 (6 bases). CDR3 length equals 13 residues. V was pared by 4 bases and J by 3 bases, with 9 bases between. Germline V gene data show CDR1 as DFQATT and CDR2 as SNEGSKA (reference sequence).

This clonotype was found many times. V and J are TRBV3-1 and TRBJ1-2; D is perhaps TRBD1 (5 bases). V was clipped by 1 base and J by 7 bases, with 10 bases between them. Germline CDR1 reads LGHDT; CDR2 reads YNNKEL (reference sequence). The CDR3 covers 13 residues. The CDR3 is CASSQAGRAGYTF. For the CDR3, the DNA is TGTGCCAGCAGCCAAGCTGGCAGGGCTGGCTACACCTTC. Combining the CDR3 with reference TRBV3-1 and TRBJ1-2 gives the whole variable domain DTAVSQTPKYLVTQMGNDKSIKCEQNLGHDTMYWYKQDSKKFLKIMFSYNNKELIINETVPNRFSPKSPDKAHLNLHINSLELGDSAVYFCASSQAGRAGYTFGSGTRLTVV.

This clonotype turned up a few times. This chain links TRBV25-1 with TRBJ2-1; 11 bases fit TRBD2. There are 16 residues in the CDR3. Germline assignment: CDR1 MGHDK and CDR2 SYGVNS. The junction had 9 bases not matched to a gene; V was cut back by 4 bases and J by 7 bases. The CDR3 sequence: CASSALAGGPGNEQFF. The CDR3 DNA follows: TGTGCCAGCAGTGCCTTAGCGGGAGGGCCGGGGAATGAGCAGTTCTTC. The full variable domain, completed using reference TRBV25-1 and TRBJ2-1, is EADIYQTPRYLVIGTGKKITLECSQTMGHDKMYWYQQDPGMELHLIHYSYGVNSTEKGDLSSESTVSRIRTEHFPLTLESARPSHTSQYLCASSALAGGPGNEQFFGPGTRLTVL.

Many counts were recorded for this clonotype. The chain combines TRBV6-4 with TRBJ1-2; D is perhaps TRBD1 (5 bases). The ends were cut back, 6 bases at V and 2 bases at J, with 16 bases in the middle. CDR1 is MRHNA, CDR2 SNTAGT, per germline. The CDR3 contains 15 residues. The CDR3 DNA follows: TGTGCCAGCAGCCCTCGGGGGAACGCGAACTATGGCTACACCTTC. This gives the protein CASSPRGNANYGYTF.

CDR3 sequence (DNA): TGTGCCAGCAGTATAACAGGGGGCTGGCAGCCCCAGCATTTT. Its protein is CASSITGGWQPQHF. The chain is built from TRBV27 and TRBJ1-5, with TRBD1 matching 9 bases. The trim removed 5 bases at V and 7 bases at J, leaving 6 bases unmatched. This CDR3 is built from 14 residues. The germline V gene has CDR1 MNHEY and CDR2 SMNVEV (reference sequence).

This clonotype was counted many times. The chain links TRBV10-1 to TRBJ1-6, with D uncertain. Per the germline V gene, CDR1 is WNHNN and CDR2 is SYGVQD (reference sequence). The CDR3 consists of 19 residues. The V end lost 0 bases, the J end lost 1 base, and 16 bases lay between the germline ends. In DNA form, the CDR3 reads TGCGCCAGCAGTGAGTCCGGTCGACCCATTCCTTCCTATAATTCACCCCTCCACTTT. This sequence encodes CASSESGRPIPSYNSPLHF.

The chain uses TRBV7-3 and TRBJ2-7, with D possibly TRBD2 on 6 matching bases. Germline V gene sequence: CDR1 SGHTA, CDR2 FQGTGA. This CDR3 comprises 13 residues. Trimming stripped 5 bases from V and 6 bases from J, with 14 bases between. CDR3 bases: TGTGCCAGCAGCCGCGGACCAGCGGGCGAGCAGTACTTC. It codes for CASSRGPAGEQYF.

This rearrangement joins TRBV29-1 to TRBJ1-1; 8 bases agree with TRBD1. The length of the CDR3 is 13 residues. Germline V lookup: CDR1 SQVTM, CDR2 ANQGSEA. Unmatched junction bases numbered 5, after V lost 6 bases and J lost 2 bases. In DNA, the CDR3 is TGCAGCGTCTGGACAGGGATCAACACTGAAGCTTTCTTT. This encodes CSVWTGINTEAFF.

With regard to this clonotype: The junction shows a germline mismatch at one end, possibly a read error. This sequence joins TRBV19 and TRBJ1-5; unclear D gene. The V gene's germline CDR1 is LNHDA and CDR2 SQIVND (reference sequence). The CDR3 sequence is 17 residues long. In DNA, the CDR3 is TGTGCTAGTAGTACCGGGAGGGTGGCATCCCACAATCAGCGCCAGCATTTT. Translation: CASSTGRVASHNQRQHF.

CDR3 DNA sequence: TGTGCCAGCAGTTTGTCTGTCAGATCCTACGAGCAGTACTTC. Translated: CASSLSVRSYEQYF. This chain links TRBV28 with TRBJ2-7, with D unclear. Germline CDR1 and CDR2: MDHEN and SYDVKM. The CDR3 has 14 residues. The V and J ends lost 3 bases and 1 base respectively, with 10 bases between them.

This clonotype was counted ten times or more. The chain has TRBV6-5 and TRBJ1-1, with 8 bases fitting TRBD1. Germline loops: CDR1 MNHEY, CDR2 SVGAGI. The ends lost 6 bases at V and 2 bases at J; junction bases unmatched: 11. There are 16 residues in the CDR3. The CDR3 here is CASSLSVGQGNTEAFF. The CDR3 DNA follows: TGTGCCAGCAGCCTCTCCGTCGGACAGGGCAACACTGAAGCTTTCTTT.

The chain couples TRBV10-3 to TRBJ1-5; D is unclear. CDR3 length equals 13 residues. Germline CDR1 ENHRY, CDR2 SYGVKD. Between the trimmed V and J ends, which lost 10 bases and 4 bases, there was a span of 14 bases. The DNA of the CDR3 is TGTGCCAGCAACCAAAGAGATAATCAGCCCCAGCATTTT. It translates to CASNQRDNQPQHF.

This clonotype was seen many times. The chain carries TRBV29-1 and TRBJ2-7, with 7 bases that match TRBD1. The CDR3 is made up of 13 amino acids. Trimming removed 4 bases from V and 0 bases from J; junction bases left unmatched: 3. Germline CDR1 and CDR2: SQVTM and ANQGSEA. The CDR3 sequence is CSVGRDSSYEQYF. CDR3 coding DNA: TGCAGCGTTGGCCGGGACAGCTCCTACGAGCAGTACTTC.

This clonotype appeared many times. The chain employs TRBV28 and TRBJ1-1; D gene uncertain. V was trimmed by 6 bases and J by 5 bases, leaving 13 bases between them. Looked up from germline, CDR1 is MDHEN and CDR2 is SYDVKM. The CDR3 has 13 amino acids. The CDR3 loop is CASSLGGWTEAFF. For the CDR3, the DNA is TGTGCCAGCAGCTTGGGTGGGTGGACTGAAGCTTTCTTT.